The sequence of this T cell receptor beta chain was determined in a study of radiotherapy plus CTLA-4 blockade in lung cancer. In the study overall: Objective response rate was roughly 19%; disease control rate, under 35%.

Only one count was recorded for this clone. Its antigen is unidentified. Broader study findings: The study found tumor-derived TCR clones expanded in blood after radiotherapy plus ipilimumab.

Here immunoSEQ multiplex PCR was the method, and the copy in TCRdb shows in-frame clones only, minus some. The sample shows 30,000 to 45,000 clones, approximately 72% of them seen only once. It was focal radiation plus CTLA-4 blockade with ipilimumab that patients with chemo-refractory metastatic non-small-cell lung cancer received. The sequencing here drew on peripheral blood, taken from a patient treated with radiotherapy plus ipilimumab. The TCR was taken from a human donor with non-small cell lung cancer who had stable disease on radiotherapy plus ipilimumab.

The CDR3 region has the DNA TGTGCCAGCAGCAAAGGAGACAGGGGGCAAGAGACCCAGTACTTC. Amino acids: CASSKGDRGQETQYF. The gene calls are TRBV21-1 and TRBJ2-5; TRBD1, the table's D call, was not compared with the DNA. TRBV21-1 is annotated as a pseudogene. This CDR3 is built from 15 residues.